This record concerns one T cell receptor beta chain sequence. The data stem from a study of blood T cell repertoires in COVID-19. Study overall: Spain, Italy and the United States supplied samples that represented acute and convalescent COVID-19. Sources were T cells, B-cell-depleted T cells, or PBMCs; the material itself was cDNA or gDNA.

The CDR3 is 16 residues long. V was cut by 3 bases and J by 2 bases, with 14 bases left in between. Germline V gene lookup returns CDR1 SSHAT and CDR2 FNYEAQ (reference sequence). Some clones are missing from TCRdb's copy, which holds only in-frame ones; the method was immunoSEQ multiplex PCR. The sample holds under 200,000 clones, 86% seen once. The receptor's source is a woman older than 75 in a cohort sampled during active or convalescent COVID-19. Specimen: peripheral blood. The chain couples TRBV7-7 to TRBJ2-1, with D perhaps matching TRBD2 (7 bases). CDR3 amino acids: CASSLGAGVAYNEQFF. The CDR3 DNA follows: TGTGCCAGCAGCTTGGGGGCGGGAGTGGCCTACAATGAGCAGTTCTTC.